The 29 T cell receptor beta chains listed next were all sequenced from one sample in a study of blood T cell repertoires in COVID-19. Produced via immunoSEQ multiplex PCR; TCRdb's table is partial and in-frame only. The sample records over 200,000 clones, about 87% being singletons. The sequenced sample consisted of PBMCs or T cells enriched from blood (not recorded which). These TCRs come from a man aged 25-45 years who had recovered from COVID-19.

This clone occurred once. The V gene is TRBV5-1, the J gene TRBJ2-7, with 11 bases lining up with TRBD2. The CDR3 sequence is 14 residues long. Germline values: CDR1 SGHRS, CDR2 YFSETQ. J gave up 6 bases and V 2 bases, and 4 bases lay outside the gene matches. CDR3 coding DNA: TGCGCCAGCAGCTTCCCCGGGACTAGCGGCGAGCAGTACTTC. Amino acid sequence: CASSFPGTSGEQYF.

The rearrangement joins TRBV12-3 or TRBV12-4 to TRBJ2-7, with D perhaps TRBD1 (6 bases). V lost 3 bases, J lost 4 bases, and 10 bases lay in between. The CDR3 totals 13 residues. Written as DNA, the CDR3 is TGTGCCAGCAGTTTGGGCAGGGGTTACGAGCAGTACTTC. Protein: CASSLGRGYEQYF.

CDR3 amino acids: CASSATGLNSPLHF. The CDR3 DNA follows: TGCGCCAGCAGTGCGACAGGTTTGAATTCACCCCTCCACTTT. The chain has TRBV10-2 and TRBJ1-6; possible D gene TRBD1, 6 bases. The germline V and J ends were trimmed by 4 bases and 7 bases, with 11 bases remaining between them. The CDR3 has 14 amino acids. The germline CDR1 and CDR2 sequences are WSHSY and SAAADI.

There are a few counts of this clone. The V gene is TRBV7-9, the J gene TRBJ1-1; D is unclear. V lost 0 bases, J lost 5 bases, and 7 bases lay in between. This CDR3 spans 13 amino acids. The germline gives CDR1 SEHNR, CDR2 FQNEAQ (reference sequence). The CDR3 DNA is TGTGCCAGCAGCTTAGCCGAGATTACTGAAGCTTTCTTT. Translated: CASSLAEITEAFF.

The rearrangement joins TRBV6-2 or TRBV6-3 to TRBJ1-1, with 9 bases lining up with TRBD1. After removal of 4 bases from V and 3 bases from J, the junction contained 6 bases not matched to a gene. The CDR3 contains 15 residues. Germline CDR1 and CDR2: MNHEY and SVGEGT. CDR3 residues: CASSSIQGADTEAFF. For the CDR3, the DNA is TGTGCCAGCAGTTCTATACAGGGGGCCGACACTGAAGCTTTCTTT.

This rearrangement joins TRBV28 to TRBJ2-7; D is unclear. CDR1 MDHEN and CDR2 SYDVKM come from the germline V gene. The ends were cut back, 5 bases at V and 2 bases at J, with 22 bases in the middle. This CDR3 contains 17 residues. The CDR3 DNA is TGTGCCAGCAGTCCCCCGGGTATAGCTCTCTTTCCCTACGAGCAGTACTTC. Protein sequence: CASSPPGIALFPYEQYF.

The rearrangement uses TRBV18 and TRBJ1-4; unclear D gene. Trimming left V 3 bases short and J 8 bases short, with 10 bases between. Germline V CDR1 and CDR2: KGHSH, LQKENI. This CDR3 is 13 amino acids long. In DNA, the CDR3 is TGTGCCAGCTCACCCGGGGTGAAGGAAAAACTGTTTTTT. Translating it yields CASSPGVKEKLFF.

The chain is built from TRBV29-1 and TRBJ2-7; D may be TRBD1 (5 bases). Trimming left V 6 bases short and J 2 bases short, with 14 bases between. CDR1 and CDR2 (germline): SQVTM, ANQGSEA. The CDR3 loop spans 13 amino acids. CDR3 coding DNA: TGCAGCGTCGGAAACAGGAATACCTACGAGCAGTACTTC. Protein sequence: CSVGNRNTYEQYF.

The rearrangement links TRBV11-2 to TRBJ2-1; 7 bases align to TRBD1. Germline V CDR1 and CDR2: SGHAT, FQNNGV. V lost 4 bases, J lost 0 bases, and 12 bases stayed unmatched. CDR3 length: 18 residues. The CDR3 protein is CASSSALKWDSSYNEQFF. The CDR3 DNA is TGTGCCAGCAGCTCCGCGTTAAAATGGGACAGCTCCTACAATGAGCAGTTCTTC.

The rearrangement links TRBV4-2 to TRBJ1-2, with 7 positions matching TRBD1. J gave up 4 bases and V 0 bases, and 5 bases lay outside the gene matches. Germline V CDR1 and CDR2: LGHNA, YNFKEQ. The CDR3 extends over 15 amino acids. Written as DNA, the CDR3 is TGTGCCAGCAGCCAAGATCTTAGACAGGGCTATGGCTACACCTTC. It is translated as CASSQDLRQGYGYTF.

The rearrangement uses TRBV5-1 and TRBJ1-1; 8 nucleotides agree with TRBD1. Per the germline V gene, CDR1 is SGHRS and CDR2 is YFSETQ. The CDR3 length is 17 residues. Unmatched junction bases numbered 11, after V lost 0 bases and J lost 4 bases. CDR3 loop: CASSLGQGAPGSTEAFF. In nucleotides, the CDR3 is TGCGCCAGCAGCTTGGGGCAGGGGGCGCCTGGTAGCACTGAAGCTTTCTTT.

The genes are TRBV2 and TRBJ1-1; 9 nucleotides agree with TRBD1. Per germline, CDR1 SNHLY and CDR2 FYNNEI. The V segment lost 7 bases and the J segment 1 base; nucleotides outside the gene matches: 1. This CDR3 region has 13 residues. The CDR3 loop is CASKGQGNTEAFF. CDR3 coding DNA: TGTGCCAGCAAGGGACAGGGGAACACTGAAGCTTTCTTT.

V usage is TRBV29-1 and J usage is TRBJ1-3; D gene unclear. CDR3 size: 11 residues. The V and J ends lost 5 bases and 4 bases respectively, with 6 bases between them. Germline assignment: CDR1 SQVTM and CDR2 ANQGSEA. CDR3 residues: CSVRGGNTIYF. The CDR3 DNA reads as TGCAGCGTTCGGGGAGGAAACACCATATATTTT.

The chain joins TRBV6-5 to TRBJ2-1, with a possible D match to TRBD2 (6 bases). This CDR3 region has 15 residues. Germline V gene lookup returns CDR1 MNHEY and CDR2 SVGAGI. The V end was cut by 10 bases, the J end by 3 bases, with 19 bases between. The CDR3 sequence: CAIKPTGESYNEQFF. CDR3 in DNA: TGTGCCATCAAGCCCACGGGGGAGAGCTACAATGAGCAGTTCTTC.

The rearrangement links TRBV7-9 to TRBJ2-3; 10 positions agree with TRBD2. The V segment lost 4 bases and the J segment 3 bases; nucleotides outside the gene matches: 10. The CDR3 sequence is 17 residues long. In germline, CDR1 is SEHNR, CDR2 FQNEAQ (reference sequence). CDR3 in DNA: TGTGCCAGCAGCTCGTCCTACCTAGCGGGGGTTACAGATACGCAGTATTTT. Amino acid sequence: CASSSSYLAGVTDTQYF.

The chain combines TRBV11-2 with TRBJ1-1; the D gene is possibly TRBD1 (5 bases). This CDR3 is built from 14 residues. Trimming pared 3 bases from V and 0 bases from J, leaving 8 bases between. Germline V gene lookup returns CDR1 SGHAT and CDR2 FQNNGV. CDR3 residues: CASSLGLMNTEAFF. The CDR3 nucleotides read TGTGCCAGCAGCTTGGGACTTATGAACACTGAAGCTTTCTTT.

Concerning this clone: Other DNA sequences in the sample encode the same CDR3. The chain uses TRBV7-9 and TRBJ1-4; 7 bases match TRBD1. CDR3 size: 15 residues. V lost 1 base, J lost 8 bases, and 7 bases stayed unmatched. The germline gives CDR1 SEHNR, CDR2 FQNEAQ (reference sequence). The CDR3 spells CASSLGDRDEEKLFF. Written as DNA, the CDR3 is TGTGCCAGCAGCTTAGGCGACAGGGATGAAGAAAAACTGTTTTTT.

V is TRBV5-5 and J is TRBJ2-2, with D unresolved. Germline CDR1 SGHKS, CDR2 YYEKEE (reference sequence). V dropped 1 base and J dropped 4 bases, with 5 bases sitting between them. The CDR3 spans 13 residues. The CDR3 loop is CASSLTVTGELFF. The CDR3 nucleotides are TGTGCCAGCAGCTTGACGGTCACCGGGGAGCTGTTTTTT.

V gene TRBV24-1 combines with J gene TRBJ1-2; TRBD1 matches 7 bases. V was clipped by 3 bases and J by 3 bases; unmatched bases: 12. CDR3 length: 17 residues. Germline V gene data show CDR1 as KGHDR and CDR2 as SFDVKD. The CDR3 sequence: CATSDRKPGQIDYGYTF. In DNA, the CDR3 is TGTGCCACCAGTGATCGGAAACCGGGACAGATCGACTATGGCTACACCTTC.

V is TRBV6-5 and J is TRBJ1-6; 9 nucleotides match TRBD1. Per germline, CDR1 MNHEY and CDR2 SVGAGI. The CDR3 sequence is 14 residues long. The V and J ends lost 7 bases and 7 bases, in that order; junction bases with no gene match: 5. As DNA, the CDR3 is TGTGCCAGCAACACCGGGACAGGGAATTCACCCCTCCACTTT. It is translated as CASNTGTGNSPLHF.

V and J are TRBV18 and TRBJ2-3; 8 positions match TRBD2. The length of the CDR3 is 17 residues. Germline CDR1 and CDR2: KGHSH and LQKENI. Trimming cost V 3 bases and J 3 bases; bases outside gene matches: 11. The CDR3 loop is CASSPRLPAGGTDTQYF. The CDR3 nucleotides are TGTGCCAGCTCACCGCGACTTCCGGCGGGGGGAACAGATACGCAGTATTTT.

The chain has TRBV5-1 and TRBJ1-4; D remains unclear. The CDR3 is 14 amino acids. Trimming removed 0 bases from V and 3 bases from J, with 6 bases in between. In germline, CDR1 is SGHRS, CDR2 YFSETQ. The DNA of the CDR3 is TGCGCCAGCAGCTTGGAACGGTCTAATGAAAAACTGTTTTTT. This sequence encodes CASSLERSNEKLFF. Combining the CDR3 with reference TRBV5-1 and TRBJ1-4 gives the whole variable domain KAGVTQTPRYLIKTRGQQVTLSCSPISGHRSVSWYQQTPGQGLQFLFEYFSETQRNKGNFPGRFSGRQFSNSRSEMNVSTLELGDSALYLCASSLERSNEKLFFGSGTQLSVL.

As DNA, the CDR3 is TGCGCCAGCAGCCAAGACCTTACTAGCGGGAGGGCTCGGGAGCAGTTCTTC. As protein: CASSQDLTSGRAREQFF. The V and J genes are TRBV4-3 and TRBJ2-1, with TRBD2 matching 13 bases. The CDR3 runs 17 residues. Germline V gene lookup returns CDR1 LGHNA and CDR2 YSLEER. V shed 0 bases, J shed 10 bases, and the junction held 9 bases outside the gene matches.

The chain combines TRBV19 with TRBJ1-5; perhaps TRBD1 as D (6 bases). The CDR3 has 14 amino acids. Trimming shortened V by 6 bases and J by 6 bases, and 15 bases separated the two germline ends. CDR1 is LNHDA and CDR2 is SQIVND in the germline V gene (reference sequence). CDR3 nucleotide sequence: TGTGCCAGTAGCACGGGACAAAGGAGTCAGCCCCAGCATTTT. It specifies CASSTGQRSQPQHF.

This clone showed up just a few times. This chain connects TRBV6-1 to TRBJ1-2; D is uncertain. The CDR3 length is 14 residues. Germline V gene data show CDR1 as MNHNS and CDR2 as SASEGT. V was trimmed by 0 bases and J by 4 bases, leaving 9 bases between them. This CDR3 is CASSEAGTAYGYTF. The CDR3 bases are TGTGCCAGCAGTGAAGCGGGCACAGCCTATGGCTACACCTTC.

This chain uses TRBV5-8 with TRBJ2-5, with 7 nucleotides matching TRBD1. This CDR3 contains 14 residues. With 3 bases clipped from V and 4 bases from J, the junction kept 6 bases outside the gene matches. In germline, CDR1 is SGHTS, CDR2 YDEGEE. This chain's CDR3 is CASSSQGFRETQYF. In DNA form, the CDR3 reads TGTGCCAGCAGCTCACAGGGGTTTCGAGAGACCCAGTACTTC.

This sequence joins TRBV30 and TRBJ1-4, with 8 positions matching TRBD1. The junction had 8 bases not matched to a gene; V was cut back by 0 bases and J by 8 bases. This CDR3 has 15 amino acids. Germline V gene lookup returns CDR1 GTSNPN and CDR2 SVGIG (reference sequence). The CDR3 DNA follows: TGTGCCTGGAGTGTACGAGGGACAGGTCGAGAAAAACTGTTTTTT. Its protein product is CAWSVRGTGREKLFF. Drawing the rest from reference TRBV30 and TRBJ1-4, the complete variable domain is SQTIHQWPATLVQPVGSPLSLECTVEGTSNPNLYWYRQAAGRGLQLLFYSVGIGQISSEVPQNLSASRPQDRQFILSSKKLLLSDSGFYLCAWSVRGTGREKLFFGSGTQLSVL.

This rearrangement joins TRBV9 to TRBJ1-6, with a weak D call TRBD1 (5 bases). Trimming shortened V by 4 bases and J by 10 bases, and 18 bases separated the two germline ends. CDR3 length: 15 amino acids. CDR1 and CDR2 (germline): SGDLS, YYNGEE. The CDR3, as DNA: TGTGCCAGCAGCCCCGAAATCGGGGGAGGCTCACCCCTCCACTTT. This sequence encodes CASSPEIGGGSPLHF.

This clone was observed a single time. The rearrangement uses TRBV5-4 and TRBJ2-1; 7 bases match TRBD2. V shed 1 base and J 9 bases; nucleotides not matched to a gene: 13. The germline gives CDR1 SGHNT, CDR2 YYREEE (reference sequence). This CDR3 has 16 amino acids. The CDR3 region has the DNA TGTGCCAGCAGCTTGACGGCGGGAGTGGTAGTTGGTGAGCAGTTCTTC. Protein: CASSLTAGVVVGEQFF. The whole variable domain, remainder taken from reference TRBV5-4 and TRBJ2-1, is ETGVTQSPTHLIKTRGQQVTLRCSSQSGHNTVSWYQQALGQGPQFIFQYYREEENGRGNFPPRFSGLQFPNYSSELNVNALELDDSALYLCASSLTAGVVVGEQFFGPGTRLTVL.